What follows describes a single T cell receptor (beta chain). The antigen is undetermined. A process of 5'RACE template switching, which added a universal primer site and UMIs, was used to make TCR cDNA. TCRdb analysed the 5' RACE reads with MiXCR anew, one entry per CDR3 protein. Of under 150,000 distinct CDR3 sequences detected, 13% to 15% appear once; the ten largest clones hold 35% to 45%. The CDR3 consists of 14 residues. Looked up from germline, CDR1 is SGHNT and CDR2 is YYREEE (reference sequence). V was shortened by 3 bases and J by 5 bases, with 11 bases between the two germline ends. The data originate from a study of T cells after yellow fever vaccination. Whole-study results and caveats: Booster sampling recovered most clones from primary vaccination (approximately 96% CD4, over 75% CD8). By day 5 rather than day 15, the secondary response had peaked, though it was weaker.

The rearrangement uses TRBV5-4 and TRBJ2-2, with D uncertain. This TCR came from a man between 18 and 29 years old who received the YFV17D yellow fever vaccine. Here the sequenced sample was CD8+ T cells sorted from PBMCs, taken 5 days after the yellow fever booster vaccination. The CDR3 loop is CASSSLSETGELFF. The CDR3 nucleotides read TGTGCCAGCAGCTCCTTGTCGGAGACCGGGGAGCTGTTTTTT.